This TCR beta chain was obtained from a study of regulatory T cells in long-lasting Graves disease. To make TCR beta libraries, researchers used iRepertoire HTBI primers and Arm-PCR of CDR3 regions. TCRdb re-derived calls from the multiplex PCR reads in MiXCR, one entry per CDR3 protein. This sample has around 450,000 distinct CDR3 sequences, with just under 15% found just once. This clonotype was picked up many times. Trimming removed 8 bases from V and 0 bases from J, with 14 bases in between. CDR1 MDHEN and CDR2 SYDVKM come from the germline V gene. The CDR3 totals 15 residues. Time point noted: newly diagnosed GD, antithyroid drugs for less than 3 months. Isolated PBMC RNA provided the starting material for the TCR library. The same sample was also studied in work on T cells in Graves' hyperthyroidism and ophthalmopathy.

The TCR was taken from a woman in her twenties or thirties with Graves disease. Sequenced material: peripheral blood mononuclear cells (PBMCs), taken at new diagnosis, from a patient treated with antithyroid drugs. The genes are TRBV28 and TRBJ1-5, with a tentative D call TRBD1 (5 bases). This CDR3 is CASSPVGRSNQPQHF. In DNA, the CDR3 is TGTGCCAGCTCGCCAGTGGGGCGTAGCAATCAGCCCCAGCATTTT.